This T cell receptor (beta chain) was found in a study of OX40 agonist ivuxolimab in advanced cancers. CDR3 length equals 18 residues. Trimming cost V 0 bases and J 3 bases; bases outside gene matches: 8. The germline gives CDR1 SGHTA, CDR2 FQGNSA. A word on this clone: What it binds is unknown.

Assay used: immunoSEQ multiplex PCR; TCRdb lists only in-frame clones, some missing. The sample carries 40,000 or so clones, roughly 90% recorded once. General study findings and limits: Within 6 weeks, CD4+ and CD8+ blood T cells expanded clonally at 0.1 to 3.0 mg/kg.

This chain joins TRBV7-2 and TRBJ2-3; the match to TRBD2 covers 11 bases. Material: CD4+ or CD8+ T cells sorted from blood, obtained in a trial of the OX40 agonist ivuxolimab. The receptor was isolated from an adult with an advanced solid tumor such as melanoma, head and neck, liver or kidney cancer. The CDR3 bases are TGTGCCAGCAGCTTAGCGCTAATAGCGGGGGGGCGGACAGATACGCAGTATTTT. Its protein product is CASSLALIAGGRTDTQYF.